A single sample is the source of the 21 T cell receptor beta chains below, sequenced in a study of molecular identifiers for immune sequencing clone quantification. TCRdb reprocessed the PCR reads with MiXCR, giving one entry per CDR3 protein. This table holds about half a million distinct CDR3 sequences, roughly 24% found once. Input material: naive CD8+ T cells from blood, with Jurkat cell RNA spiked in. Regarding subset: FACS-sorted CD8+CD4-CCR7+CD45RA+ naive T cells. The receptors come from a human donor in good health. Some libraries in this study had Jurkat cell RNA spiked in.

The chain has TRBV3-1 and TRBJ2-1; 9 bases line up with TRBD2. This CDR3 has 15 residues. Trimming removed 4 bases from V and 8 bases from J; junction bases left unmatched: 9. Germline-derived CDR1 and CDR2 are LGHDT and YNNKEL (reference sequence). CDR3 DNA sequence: TGTGCCAGCAGCCCACCCCGGCGGGGGGGCGATGAGCAGTTCTTC. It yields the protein CASSPPRRGGDEQFF.

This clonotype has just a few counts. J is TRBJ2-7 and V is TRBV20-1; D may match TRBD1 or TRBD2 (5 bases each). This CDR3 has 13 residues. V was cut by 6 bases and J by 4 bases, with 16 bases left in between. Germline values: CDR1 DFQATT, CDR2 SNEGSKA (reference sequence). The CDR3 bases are TGCAGTGCCCCAGGGCTAGCCTTATACGAGCAGTACTTC. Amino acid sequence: CSAPGLALYEQYF.

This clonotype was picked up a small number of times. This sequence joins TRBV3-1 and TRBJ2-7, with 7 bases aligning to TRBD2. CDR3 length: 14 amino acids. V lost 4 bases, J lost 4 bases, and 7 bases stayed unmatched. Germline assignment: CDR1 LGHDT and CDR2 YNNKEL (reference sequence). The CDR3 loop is CASSPDGGGYEQYF. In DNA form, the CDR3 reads TGTGCCAGCAGCCCGGACGGGGGAGGGTACGAGCAGTACTTC.

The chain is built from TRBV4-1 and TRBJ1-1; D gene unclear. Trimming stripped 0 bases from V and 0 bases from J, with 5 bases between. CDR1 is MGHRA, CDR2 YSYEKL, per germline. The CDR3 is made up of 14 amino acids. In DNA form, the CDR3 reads TGCGCCAGCAGCCAAGAAACTCTGAACACTGAAGCTTTCTTT. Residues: CASSQETLNTEAFF.

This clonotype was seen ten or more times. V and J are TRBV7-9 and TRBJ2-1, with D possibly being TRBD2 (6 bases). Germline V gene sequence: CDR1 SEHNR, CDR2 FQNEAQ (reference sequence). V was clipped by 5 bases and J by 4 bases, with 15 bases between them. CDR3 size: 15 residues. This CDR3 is CASSLRGGEYNEQFF. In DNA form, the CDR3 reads TGTGCCAGCAGCCTCCGGGGCGGGGAATACAATGAGCAGTTCTTC. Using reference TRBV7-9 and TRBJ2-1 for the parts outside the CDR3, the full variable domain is DTGVSQNPRHKITKRGQNVTFRCDPISEHNRLYWYRQTLGQGPEFLTYFQNEAQLEKSRLLSDRFSAERPKGSFSTLEIQRTEQGDSAMYLCASSLRGGEYNEQFFGPGTRLTVL.

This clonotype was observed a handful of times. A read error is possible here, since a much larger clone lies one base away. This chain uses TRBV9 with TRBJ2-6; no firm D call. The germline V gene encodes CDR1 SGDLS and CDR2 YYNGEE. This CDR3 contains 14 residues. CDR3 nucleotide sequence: TGTGCCGGCAGCTCTCTCCCTGGGGCCAACGTCCTGACTTTC. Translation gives CAGSSLPGANVLTF.

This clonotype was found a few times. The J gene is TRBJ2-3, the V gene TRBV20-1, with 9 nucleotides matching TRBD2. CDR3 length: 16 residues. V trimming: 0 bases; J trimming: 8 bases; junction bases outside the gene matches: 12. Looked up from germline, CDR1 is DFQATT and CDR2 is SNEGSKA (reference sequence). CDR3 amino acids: CSARDGLAGSIGTQYF. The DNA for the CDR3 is TGCAGTGCTAGAGATGGCCTAGCGGGGTCCATAGGTACGCAGTATTTT.

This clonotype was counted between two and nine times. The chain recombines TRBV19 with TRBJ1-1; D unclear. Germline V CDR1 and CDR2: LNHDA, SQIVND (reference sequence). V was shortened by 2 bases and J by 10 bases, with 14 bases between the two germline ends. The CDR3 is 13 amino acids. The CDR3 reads CASSIFGEIGAFF. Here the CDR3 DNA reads TGTGCCAGTAGTATATTTGGGGAAATCGGAGCTTTCTTT.

CDR3 sequence: CASRPTQFYNEQFF. CDR3 DNA sequence: TGTGCCAGCAGACCCACGCAATTCTACAATGAGCAGTTCTTC. The chain recombines TRBV6-2 or TRBV6-3 with TRBJ2-1; no clear D gene. CDR1 MNHEY and CDR2 SVGEGT come from the germline V gene. The V gene lost 6 bases and the J gene lost 3 bases, with 12 bases spanning the gap. CDR3 length: 14 amino acids.

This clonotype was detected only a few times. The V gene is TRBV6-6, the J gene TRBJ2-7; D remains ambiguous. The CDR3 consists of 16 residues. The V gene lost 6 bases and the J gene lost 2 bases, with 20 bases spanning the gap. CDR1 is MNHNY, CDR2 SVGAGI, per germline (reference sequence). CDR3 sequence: CASSHTTAGYTYEQYF. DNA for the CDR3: TGTGCCAGCAGCCATACAACGGCAGGCTACACCTACGAGCAGTACTTC.

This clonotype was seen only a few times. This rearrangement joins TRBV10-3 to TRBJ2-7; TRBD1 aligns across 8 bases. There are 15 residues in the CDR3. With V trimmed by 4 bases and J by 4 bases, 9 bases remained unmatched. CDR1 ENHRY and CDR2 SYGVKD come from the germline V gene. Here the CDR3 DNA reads TGTGCCATCAGTGCAATGACAGGGGAGTGGTACGAGCAGTACTTC. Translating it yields CAISAMTGEWYEQYF.

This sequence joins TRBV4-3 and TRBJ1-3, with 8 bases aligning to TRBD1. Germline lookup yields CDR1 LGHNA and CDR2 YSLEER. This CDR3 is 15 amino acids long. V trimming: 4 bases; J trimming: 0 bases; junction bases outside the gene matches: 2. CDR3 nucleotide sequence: TGCGCCAGCAGCCTAGGACAGGGCTCTGGAAACACCATATATTTT. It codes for CASSLGQGSGNTIYF.

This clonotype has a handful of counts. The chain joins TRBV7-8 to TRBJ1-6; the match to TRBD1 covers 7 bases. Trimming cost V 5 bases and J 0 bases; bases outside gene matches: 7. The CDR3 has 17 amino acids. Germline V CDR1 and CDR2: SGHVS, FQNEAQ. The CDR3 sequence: CASSLMGQSSYNSPLHF. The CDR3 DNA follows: TGTGCCAGCAGCCTTATGGGACAGAGCTCCTATAATTCACCCCTCCACTTT.

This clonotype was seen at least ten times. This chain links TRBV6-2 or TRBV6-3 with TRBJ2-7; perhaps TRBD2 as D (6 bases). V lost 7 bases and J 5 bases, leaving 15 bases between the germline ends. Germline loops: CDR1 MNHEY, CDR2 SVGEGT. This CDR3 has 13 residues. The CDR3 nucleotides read TGTGCCAGCATAAGGTCGGGGGTTGACGAGCAGTACTTC. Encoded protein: CASIRSGVDEQYF.

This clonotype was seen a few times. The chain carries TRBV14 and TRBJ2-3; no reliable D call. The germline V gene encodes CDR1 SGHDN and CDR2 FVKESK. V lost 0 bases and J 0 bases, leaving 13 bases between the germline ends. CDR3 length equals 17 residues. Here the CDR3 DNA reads TGTGCCAGCAGCCAAGAATGGGGTTACGCTAGCACAGATACGCAGTATTTT. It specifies CASSQEWGYASTDTQYF.

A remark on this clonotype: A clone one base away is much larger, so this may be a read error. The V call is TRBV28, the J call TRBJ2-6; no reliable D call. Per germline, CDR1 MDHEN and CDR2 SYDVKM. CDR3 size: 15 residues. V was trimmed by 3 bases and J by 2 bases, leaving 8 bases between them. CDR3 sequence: CASSFRSPGANVLTF. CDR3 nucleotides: TGTGCCAGCAGTTTCAGGAGTCCTGGGGCCAACGTCCTGACTTTC.

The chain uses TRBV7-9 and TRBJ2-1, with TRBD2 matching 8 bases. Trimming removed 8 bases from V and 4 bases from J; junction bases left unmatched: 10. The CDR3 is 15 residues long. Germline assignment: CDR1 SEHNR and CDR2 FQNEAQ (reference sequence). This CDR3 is CASQTGGEWYNEQFF. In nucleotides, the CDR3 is TGTGCCAGCCAAACGGGGGGGGAGTGGTACAATGAGCAGTTCTTC.

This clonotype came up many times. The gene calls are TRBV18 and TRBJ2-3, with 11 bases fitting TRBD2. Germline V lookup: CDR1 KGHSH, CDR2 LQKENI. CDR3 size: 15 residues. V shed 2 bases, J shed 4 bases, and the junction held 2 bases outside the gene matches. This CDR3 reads CASSPVAGGPDTQYF. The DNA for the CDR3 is TGTGCCAGCTCACCAGTAGCGGGGGGGCCAGATACGCAGTATTTT.

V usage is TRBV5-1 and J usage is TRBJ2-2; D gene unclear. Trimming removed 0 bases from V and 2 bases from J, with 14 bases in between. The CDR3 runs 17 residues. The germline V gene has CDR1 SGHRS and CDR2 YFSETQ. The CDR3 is CASSLGAVTPNTGELFF. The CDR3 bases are TGCGCCAGCAGCTTGGGGGCCGTGACACCTAACACCGGGGAGCTGTTTTTT. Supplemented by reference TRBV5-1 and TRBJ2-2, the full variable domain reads KAGVTQTPRYLIKTRGQQVTLSCSPISGHRSVSWYQQTPGQGLQFLFEYFSETQRNKGNFPGRFSGRQFSNSRSEMNVSTLELGDSALYLCASSLGAVTPNTGELFFGEGSRLTVL.

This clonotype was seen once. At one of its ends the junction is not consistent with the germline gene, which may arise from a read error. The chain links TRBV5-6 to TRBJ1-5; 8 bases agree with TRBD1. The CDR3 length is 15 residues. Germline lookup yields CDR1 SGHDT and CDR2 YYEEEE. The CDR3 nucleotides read TGTGCCAGCAGCAATCGGACAGGGAGCAACCCGCCCCCGCATTTT. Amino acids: CASSNRTGSNPPPHF.

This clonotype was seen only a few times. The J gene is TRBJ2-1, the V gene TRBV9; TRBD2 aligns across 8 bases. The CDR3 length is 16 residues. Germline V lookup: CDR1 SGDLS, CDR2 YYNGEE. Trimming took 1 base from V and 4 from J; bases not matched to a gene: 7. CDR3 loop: CASSVTGLEDYNEQFF. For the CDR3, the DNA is TGTGCCAGCAGCGTAACGGGACTAGAGGATTACAATGAGCAGTTCTTC.